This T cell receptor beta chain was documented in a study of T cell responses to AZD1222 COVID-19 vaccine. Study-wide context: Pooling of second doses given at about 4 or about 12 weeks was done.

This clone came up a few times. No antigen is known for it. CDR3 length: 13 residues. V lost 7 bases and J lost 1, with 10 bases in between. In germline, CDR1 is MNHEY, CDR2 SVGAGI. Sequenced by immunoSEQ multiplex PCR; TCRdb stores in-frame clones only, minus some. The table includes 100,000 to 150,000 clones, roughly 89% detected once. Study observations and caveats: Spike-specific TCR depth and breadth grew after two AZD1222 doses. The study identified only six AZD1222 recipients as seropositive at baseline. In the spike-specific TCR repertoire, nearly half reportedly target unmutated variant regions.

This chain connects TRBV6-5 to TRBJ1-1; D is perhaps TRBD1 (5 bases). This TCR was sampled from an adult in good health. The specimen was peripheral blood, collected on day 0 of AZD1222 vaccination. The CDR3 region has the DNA TGTGCCAGCACCCTGGGGGGGAACACTGAAGCTTTCTTT. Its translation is CASTLGGNTEAFF.